This TCR beta chain was obtained from a study of beta chain features in type 1 diabetes. Trimming removed 7 bases at V and 2 bases at J, with 18 bases between. Germline values: CDR1 MNHNS, CDR2 SASEGT. The CDR3 is made up of 15 amino acids. Every bit of the isolated RNA underwent reverse transcription, so sequencing read expressed TCRB transcripts. The repertoire was sequenced with immunoSEQ multiplex PCR; TCRdb's copy has only in-frame clones and lacks some. The table lists under 850,000 clones, roughly 13% of them singletons. This clone has only a few counts. Its antigen is unidentified. Study results and caveats: PCR could preferentially amplify shorter templates, alike in patients and controls. Type 1 diabetes patients had VDJ junctions that carried fewer insertions and more deletions. TCRB CDR3s were moderately but significantly shorter in Type 1 diabetes patients in all four CD4+ subsets.

Based on CD45RO/CCR7/CD25/CD127/CD95/CD27, CD4+ regulatory, stem cell-like memory, naive and central memory cells were sorted. V and J are TRBV6-1 and TRBJ2-7; D not certain. The clonotype originates from a man younger than 30 with type 1 diabetes. Sequencing used naive CD4+ T cells from blood. The CDR3 reads CASTMGIGYPYEQYF. CDR3 sequence (DNA): TGTGCCAGCACGATGGGGATAGGTTATCCCTACGAGCAGTACTTC.